This record looks at one TCR beta chain sequence and its context. The sample comes from a study of CD8+CD57+ T cells in acquired aplastic anemia. Germline-derived CDR1 and CDR2 are SNHLY and FYNNEI. Trimming took 5 bases from V and 4 from J; bases not matched to a gene: 9. The CDR3 is made up of 15 amino acids. An expansion of CD8+CD57+ cells by flow cytometry had been shown in patients chosen for sequencing. Genomic DNA constituted the template upon which TCR beta VDJ and CDR3 profiling was performed. TCRdb reprocessed the reads with MiXCR, giving one entry per CDR3 protein. The table has some 180,000 distinct CDR3 sequences, 63% seen once.

The specimen was sorted CD4+, CD8+, or CD8+CD57+ T cells (not recorded which) from PBMCs. The chain employs TRBV2 and TRBJ1-2, with 8 nucleotides matching TRBD1. This TCR was sampled from a human donor with aplastic anemia. In DNA form, the CDR3 reads TGTGCCAGCAGTAAGACAGGGGATATCGCCTATGGCTACACCTTC. Translated: CASSKTGDIAYGYTF.